This T cell receptor beta chain was found in a study of T cells after yellow fever vaccination. Study summary: Fractions of limited cellularity were prepared by means of SMART-Seq v4 Ultra Low Input.

CDR1 SGHRS and CDR2 YFSETQ come from the germline V gene. CDR3 length: 15 residues. V gave up 4 bases and J gave up 2 bases, with 14 bases separating them. Study outcomes and limitations: Few clonotypes appeared in both CD4 and CD8 compartments. Peak timing came faster in the weaker secondary response, day 5 versus 15.

Notes on this clonotype: What it recognizes is unknown.

TCRdb passed the 5' RACE reads through MiXCR, listing each CDR3 protein once. The table shows just under 600,000 distinct CDR3 sequences, with less than 15% occurring only once. This TCR was recovered from a man between 25 and 39 years old who received the YFV17D yellow fever vaccine. The chain couples TRBV5-1 to TRBJ2-3, with D unclear. Source: PBMCs, taken on the day of the yellow fever booster vaccination. CDR3: CASSSTRGSTDTQYF. Here the CDR3 DNA reads TGCGCCAGCAGCAGCACACGCGGATCCACAGATACGCAGTATTTT.